What follows are 27 T cell receptor beta chains derived from one specimen sequenced in a study of vaccination effects on CD4 cells after COVID-19. The assay was immunoSEQ multiplex PCR, and TCRdb's table has in-frame clones only and misses some. The repertoire has 35,000 to 55,000 clones, around 75% of them found once; the top ten carry under 30%. These receptors have no known antigen. Viral peptide pool expansion of antigen-specific CD4+ T cells preceded sequencing in the ViraFEST assay. The culture ran for 10 days before CD4+ T cells were isolated. Sometime from March through December 2020, the person acquired a SARS-CoV-2 infection that PCR confirmed. Sample: CD4+ T cells from PBMCs cultured with a peptide pool, taken before COVID-19 vaccination. These receptors all come from a human donor who had a prior SARS-CoV-2 infection.

This clone was counted a few times. The rearrangement joins TRBV19 to TRBJ2-2; D is possibly TRBD2 (6 bases). The germline CDR1 and CDR2 sequences are LNHDA and SQIVND (reference sequence). This CDR3 comprises 17 residues. V lost 3 bases to trimming and J lost 4 bases, with 18 bases between them. Here the CDR3 DNA reads TGTGCCAGTAGTATGGTAGTACTAGCCCTGCCCACCGGGGAGCTGTTTTTT. Protein: CASSMVVLALPTGELFF.

This clone occurred a few times. The V call is TRBV5-1, the J call TRBJ1-2; TRBD1 is a possible D gene (6 bases). The germline V and J ends were trimmed by 3 bases and 1 base, with 10 bases remaining between them. Germline CDR1 reads SGHRS; CDR2 reads YFSETQ. The CDR3 length is 14 residues. The CDR3 sequence is CASSSSQGNYGYTF. The CDR3 nucleotides read TGCGCCAGCAGCTCTTCACAGGGTAACTATGGCTACACCTTC.

This chain joins TRBV19 and TRBJ1-1, with 7 bases aligning to TRBD1. Losses at the gene ends were 3 bases for V and 5 bases for J; bases not matched to a gene: 6. The CDR3 is made up of 14 amino acids. The germline CDR1 and CDR2 sequences are LNHDA and SQIVND (reference sequence). The CDR3 DNA reads TGTGCCAGTAGTATCTTCCAGGGGGGGACTGAAGCTTTCTTT. As protein: CASSIFQGGTEAFF.

This sequence joins TRBV25-1 and TRBJ2-7, with D possibly called TRBD1 or TRBD2 (5 bases each). CDR1 is MGHDK, CDR2 SYGVNS, per germline. CDR3 length: 11 amino acids. Trimming shortened V by 5 bases and J by 6 bases, and 8 bases separated the two germline ends. For the CDR3, the DNA is TGTGCCAGCAGTCGAGGGGTCGAGCAGTACTTC. Amino acid sequence: CASSRGVEQYF.

The V gene is TRBV9, the J gene TRBJ2-3, with D uncertain. V was shortened by 3 bases and J by 8 bases, with 19 bases between the two germline ends. Germline V gives CDR1 SGDLS, CDR2 YYNGEE. There are 15 residues in the CDR3. The CDR3 coding sequence is TGTGCCAGCAGCGCTACCCCCGAGCCCCCTTCTACGCAGTATTTT. Residues: CASSATPEPPSTQYF.

The chain links TRBV7-3 to TRBJ1-6, with 11 bases aligning to TRBD1. This CDR3 contains 16 residues. The germline gives CDR1 SGHTA, CDR2 FQGTGA. Trimming removed 2 bases from V and 6 bases from J; junction bases left unmatched: 3. This CDR3 is CASSLQGTGGNSPLHF. In DNA form, the CDR3 reads TGTGCCAGCAGCTTACAAGGGACAGGGGGTAATTCACCCCTCCACTTT.

This chain links TRBV7-6 with TRBJ2-1, with 7 bases lining up with TRBD1. Looked up from germline, CDR1 is SGHVS and CDR2 is FNYEAQ. The CDR3 totals 14 residues. V trimming: 5 bases; J trimming: 7 bases; junction bases outside the gene matches: 8. The CDR3 spells CASSARQGSNEQFF. As DNA, the CDR3 is TGTGCCAGCAGCGCCCGACAGGGTTCTAATGAGCAGTTCTTC.

The rearrangement links TRBV5-5 to TRBJ2-3, with D perhaps matching TRBD2 (6 bases). The CDR3 extends over 18 amino acids. Per germline, CDR1 SGHKS and CDR2 YYEKEE (reference sequence). Deletions cut 4 bases from V and 4 bases from J, with 25 bases between. Written as DNA, the CDR3 is TGTGCCAGCAGCAGGTCAGGACGGATAGTCATAGCGGCAGATACGCAGTATTTT. Protein sequence: CASSRSGRIVIAADTQYF. Using reference TRBV5-5 and TRBJ2-3 for the parts outside the CDR3, the full variable domain is DAGVTQSPTHLIKTRGQQVTLRCSPISGHKSVSWYQQVLGQGPQFIFQYYEKEERGRGNFPDRFSARQFPNYSSELNVNALLLGDSALYLCASSRSGRIVIAADTQYFGPGTRLTVL.

The chain carries TRBV5-1 and TRBJ2-5, with 8 bases that match TRBD1. Germline V gives CDR1 SGHRS, CDR2 YFSETQ. V trimming: 4 bases; J trimming: 4 bases; junction bases outside the gene matches: 6. The CDR3 is 14 residues long. CDR3 DNA: TGCGCCAGCAGCCCGTGGGGGACAGGAGAGACCCAGTACTTC. Its protein is CASSPWGTGETQYF.

The chain links TRBV5-1 to TRBJ2-2; D is possibly TRBD2 (6 bases). Trimming pared 1 base from V and 1 base from J, leaving 11 bases between. CDR1 is SGHRS and CDR2 is YFSETQ in the germline V gene. The CDR3 sequence is 16 residues long. CDR3 residues: CASSLQPGLNTGELFF. Here the CDR3 DNA reads TGCGCCAGCAGCTTGCAACCGGGACTGAACACCGGGGAGCTGTTTTTT.

The CDR3 DNA sequence: TGCAGTGCTAGTTTAGGATGGGGCGGAAACTATGGCTACACCTTC. The encoded protein is CSASLGWGGNYGYTF. The gene calls are TRBV20-1 and TRBJ1-2; possible D gene TRBD1, 5 bases. V gave up 3 bases and J gave up 2 bases, with 16 bases separating them. Germline assignment: CDR1 DFQATT and CDR2 SNEGSKA (reference sequence). CDR3 length equals 15 residues.

The chain's CDR3 is CASSPPIGQKALNTEAFF. The CDR3 DNA reads TGTGCCAGCTCACCACCGATAGGCCAAAAGGCACTGAACACTGAAGCTTTCTTT. This rearrangement joins TRBV18 to TRBJ1-1; D gene unclear. The V and J ends lost 0 bases and 0 bases respectively, with 17 bases between them. CDR1 is KGHSH, CDR2 LQKENI, per germline. The CDR3 contains 18 residues.

V and J are TRBV9 and TRBJ2-5; D is unclear. This CDR3 region has 13 residues. V lost 3 bases and J 1 base, leaving 7 bases between the germline ends. Germline values: CDR1 SGDLS, CDR2 YYNGEE. The CDR3 here is CASSGNPQETQYF. CDR3 DNA: TGTGCCAGCAGCGGGAACCCCCAAGAGACCCAGTACTTC.

This CDR3 reads CSAVTGVGYEQYF. CDR3 DNA sequence: TGCAGCGCCGTGACAGGGGTGGGCTACGAGCAGTACTTC. The chain links TRBV29-1 to TRBJ2-7; 8 bases fit TRBD1. The J segment lost 3 bases and the V segment lost 7 bases, leaving 8 bases of the junction unmatched. Germline V lookup: CDR1 SQVTM, CDR2 ANQGSEA. This CDR3 region has 13 residues.

The rearrangement uses TRBV6-2 or TRBV6-3 and TRBJ2-1; 9 nucleotides agree with TRBD1. J was trimmed by 6 bases and V by 6 bases; bases with no gene match: 9. The germline V gene encodes CDR1 MNHEY and CDR2 SVGEGT. The CDR3 loop spans 15 amino acids. CDR3 sequence: CASSMGQGEGNEQFF. The CDR3 DNA reads TGTGCCAGCAGCATGGGACAGGGTGAAGGCAATGAGCAGTTCTTC.

The V gene is TRBV4-2, the J gene TRBJ1-2, with 10 positions matching TRBD1. Germline V gives CDR1 LGHNA, CDR2 YNFKEQ. Germline trimming cut 4 bases from V and 8 bases from J; bases unmatched to any gene: 25. This CDR3 has 20 residues. The CDR3 region has the DNA TGTGCCAGCAGCCTCGGGGACCTTTATCGGGACAGGGGTATTAGAACGGGCTACACCTTC. Its protein product is CASSLGDLYRDRGIRTGYTF.

The chain links TRBV24-1 to TRBJ2-1; maybe TRBD2 (5 bases). V was trimmed by 0 bases and J by 6 bases, leaving 11 bases between them. Germline V gives CDR1 KGHDR, CDR2 SFDVKD. The CDR3 contains 15 residues. The CDR3 is CATSDLRRGSNEQFF. The DNA for the CDR3 is TGTGCCACCAGTGATTTGAGACGGGGAAGCAATGAGCAGTTCTTC.

V gene TRBV5-5 combines with J gene TRBJ1-1; D is possibly TRBD1 (5 bases). This CDR3 is built from 16 residues. Trimming pared 4 bases from V and 4 bases from J, leaving 20 bases between. The germline V gene has CDR1 SGHKS and CDR2 YYEKEE (reference sequence). DNA of the CDR3: TGTGCCAGCAGCCTCGTTTCTAGCAGGGAAGGCACTGAAGCTTTCTTT. Translation: CASSLVSSREGTEAFF. The full variable domain, completed using reference TRBV5-5 and TRBJ1-1, is DAGVTQSPTHLIKTRGQQVTLRCSPISGHKSVSWYQQVLGQGPQFIFQYYEKEERGRGNFPDRFSARQFPNYSSELNVNALLLGDSALYLCASSLVSSREGTEAFFGQGTRLTVV.

The J gene is TRBJ2-2, the V gene TRBV3-1 (or the pseudogene TRBV3-2), with 7 bases fitting TRBD1. The germline CDR1 and CDR2 sequences are LGHDT and YNNKEL (reference sequence). The CDR3 has 15 amino acids. V was clipped by 4 bases and J by 4 bases; unmatched bases: 6. CDR3 loop: CASSPRDSLTGELFF. Here the CDR3 DNA reads TGTGCCAGCAGCCCAAGGGACAGTCTCACCGGGGAGCTGTTTTTT.

The CDR3 sequence is CASKALINQPQHF. Written as DNA, the CDR3 is TGTGCCAGCAAAGCCTTGATCAATCAGCCCCAGCATTTT. The chain employs TRBV2 and TRBJ1-5; D is undetermined. CDR3 length: 13 residues. Germline CDR1 and CDR2: SNHLY and FYNNEI. With 7 bases removed from V and 3 bases from J, the gap between germline ends came to 10 bases.

As concerns this clone: This sample includes further DNA sequences coding for the same CDR3. This chain links TRBV2 with TRBJ2-5, with D unclear. V was clipped by 5 bases and J by 0 bases, with 1 base between them. CDR3 length: 11 residues. Germline loops: CDR1 SNHLY, CDR2 FYNNEI. The CDR3 DNA sequence: TGTGCCAGCAGTTACCAAGAGACCCAGTACTTC. Protein: CASSYQETQYF. The full variable domain, completed using reference TRBV2 and TRBJ2-5, is EPEVTQTPSHQVTQMGQEVILRCVPISNHLYFYWYRQILGQKVEFLVSFYNNEISEKSEIFDDQFSVERPDGSNFTLKIRSTKLEDSAMYFCASSYQETQYFGPGTRLLVL.

The chain combines TRBV7-2 with TRBJ2-1; no clear D. V lost 5 bases and J 4 bases, leaving 9 bases between the germline ends. CDR1 SGHTA and CDR2 FQGNSA come from the germline V gene. The CDR3 runs 13 residues. CDR3 in DNA: TGTGCCAGCAGCGCGAACAGTTACAATGAGCAGTTCTTC. It encodes CASSANSYNEQFF.

This clone has only a few counts. This chain connects TRBV18 to TRBJ2-3; D may be TRBD2 (6 bases). CDR1 is KGHSH, CDR2 LQKENI, per germline. This CDR3 has 14 amino acids. V was pared by 3 bases and J by 5 bases, with 12 bases between. CDR3 region: CASSPYGRGDTQYF. As DNA, the CDR3 is TGTGCCAGCTCACCTTACGGGCGGGGAGATACGCAGTATTTT.

This chain links TRBV29-1 with TRBJ2-2; D is undetermined. This CDR3 is built from 13 residues. Between the trimmed V and J ends, which lost 3 bases and 4 bases, there was a span of 9 bases. Germline lookup yields CDR1 SQVTM and CDR2 ANQGSEA. The CDR3 here is CSVDGSRTGELFF. CDR3 nucleotide sequence: TGCAGCGTTGACGGCAGCCGCACCGGGGAGCTGTTTTTT.

This clone was observed a few times. This rearrangement joins TRBV5-1 to TRBJ1-1; D ambiguous. The CDR3 is 12 residues long. Germline CDR1 and CDR2: SGHRS and YFSETQ. Trimming left V 0 bases short and J 8 bases short, with 8 bases between. The CDR3 loop reads CASSLGEREAFF. The CDR3 DNA sequence: TGCGCCAGCAGCTTGGGGGAGAGGGAAGCTTTCTTT. The full variable domain, completed using reference TRBV5-1 and TRBJ1-1, is KAGVTQTPRYLIKTRGQQVTLSCSPISGHRSVSWYQQTPGQGLQFLFEYFSETQRNKGNFPGRFSGRQFSNSRSEMNVSTLELGDSALYLCASSLGEREAFFGQGTRLTVV.

The table lists this clone with a few counts. The chain joins TRBV5-1 to TRBJ2-7, with 9 bases that match TRBD2. The length of the CDR3 is 17 residues. Germline V gene data show CDR1 as SGHRS and CDR2 as YFSETQ. After removal of 0 bases from V and 6 bases from J, the junction contained 13 bases not matched to a gene. CDR3 protein: CASSLAGTSWGNREQYF. The CDR3 nucleotides read TGCGCCAGCAGCTTGGCCGGGACTAGCTGGGGAAATCGCGAGCAGTACTTC.

The chain has TRBV2 and TRBJ2-3; D is unclear. Trimming removed 2 bases from V and 2 bases from J, with 11 bases in between. Per germline, CDR1 SNHLY and CDR2 FYNNEI. The CDR3 loop spans 15 amino acids. CDR3 DNA sequence: TGTGCCAGCAGTGAAAACTTGGGATCCACAGATACGCAGTATTTT. The encoded protein is CASSENLGSTDTQYF.